This T cell receptor beta chain comes out of a study of blood T cell repertoires in COVID-19. CDR3 length equals 13 residues. The germline V gene has CDR1 GTSNPN and CDR2 SVGIG (reference sequence). V lost 2 bases and J 4 bases, leaving 9 bases between the germline ends. Here immunoSEQ multiplex PCR was the method, and the copy in TCRdb shows in-frame clones only, minus some. The sample comprises approximately 100,000 clones, 83% of which are singletons, and 18% rests with the top ten. The chain links TRBV30 to TRBJ1-3; D is perhaps TRBD1 (5 bases). The source of this sequence is a woman aged 60-75 years with acute or convalescent COVID-19. Material: peripheral blood. CDR3 DNA sequence: TGTGCCTGGAGTCAGAGGACAGGAAACACCATATATTTT. Protein sequence: CAWSQRTGNTIYF.